This TCR beta chain was profiled in a study of a mutant IDH1 vaccine in newly diagnosed glioma. Turning to the study itself: Initiation of the vaccine course occurred 4-6 weeks after radiotherapy alone, or alongside temozolomide cycles. Points from the study as a whole: Detectable vaccine-induced immune responses arose in around 93% of patients.

TCRdb's table, derived via immunoSEQ multiplex PCR, lists solely in-frame clones and lacks some. The profile covers around 30,000 clones, with around 91% appearing a single time and under 25% taken by the ten largest. Only one count was recorded for this clone. The antigen is unknown. V lost 1 base and J lost 2, with 11 bases in between. Germline values: CDR1 LGHNA, CDR2 YNFKEQ. The CDR3 runs to 16 residues. Indicated time point: week 11, during vaccination. The content of each vaccine dose was 300 ug of mutant IDH1 20-mer peptide, and topical imiquimod accompanied it. The sequence was obtained from a man younger than 35 with glioma. The input for sequencing was PBMCs, taken from a glioma patient whose treatment included an IDH1 peptide vaccine. The chain links TRBV4-2 to TRBJ2-2, with D perhaps TRBD2 (5 bases). CDR3 sequence: CASSQGASRNTGELFF. In DNA, the CDR3 is TGTGCCAGCAGCCAAGGGGCTAGCCGTAACACCGGGGAGCTGTTTTTT.